Below are 12 T cell receptor beta chains sequenced from a single sample in a study of blood T cells in healthy people across ages. Combining a sample-barcoded 5' primer with a J-beta primer mix, a second PCR ran for roughly 7 to 12 cycles. TCRdb recomputed calls from the 5' RACE reads with MiXCR, one row per CDR3 protein. The sample lists about 810,000 distinct CDR3 sequences, around 34% seen once, with over 10% in the top ten. What was sequenced was blood. These receptors originate from a man aged 18 to 30 in good health.

The gene calls are TRBV11-2 and TRBJ2-3, with a tentative D call TRBD2 (7 bases). V dropped 6 bases and J dropped 4 bases, with 17 bases sitting between them. CDR1 is SGHAT and CDR2 is FQNNGV in the germline V gene. The CDR3 totals 15 residues. The CDR3 coding sequence is TGTGCCAGCAGTCAGGGGAGGGGAGCCCCAGATACGCAGTATTTT. As protein: CASSQGRGAPDTQYF.

Of note for this clonotype: Possible read error: a much larger clone is one base away. V usage is TRBV5-1 and J usage is TRBJ2-3; a weak D match, TRBD2 (5 bases). Trimming took 1 base from V and 6 from J, leaving 12 bases between them. The CDR3 has 14 amino acids. Germline V gives CDR1 SGHRS, CDR2 YFSETQ. The DNA of the CDR3 is TGCGCCAGCAGCTTGACCCTGGGAGCGGATACGCAGTATTTT. This translates into CASSLTLGADTQYF.

The CDR3 sequence is CAISESVGEPYEQYF. In DNA, the CDR3 is TGTGCCATCAGTGAGTCGGTGGGGGAGCCCTACGAGCAGTACTTC. The chain uses TRBV10-3 and TRBJ2-7; perhaps D is TRBD1 or TRBD2 (5 bases each). The CDR3 is 15 amino acids. Trimming took off 0 bases at V and 2 bases at J, with 11 bases between the two ends. In germline, CDR1 is ENHRY, CDR2 SYGVKD.

Details on this clonotype: This clone may be a read error of a much larger clone one base away. The chain carries TRBV29-1 and TRBJ1-2; 8 nucleotides agree with TRBD1. The germline V gene encodes CDR1 SQVTM and CDR2 ANQGSEA. This CDR3 contains 12 residues. The CDR3 spells CSGGEGQDGHTF. The CDR3 DNA sequence: TGCAGCGGGGGGGAGGGACAGGATGGCCACACCTTC.

This clonotype appeared a few times. The CDR3 spells CASSYVPSGTQYF. The DNA of the CDR3 is TGTGCCAGCAGTTACGTGCCCTCGGGGACCCAGTACTTC. The chain couples TRBV6-2 or TRBV6-3 to TRBJ2-5; D is ambiguous. Trimming stripped 2 bases from V and 7 bases from J, with 11 bases between. Germline assignment: CDR1 MNHEY and CDR2 SVGEGT. CDR3 length: 13 amino acids.

This clonotype was counted ten times or more. The rearrangement links TRBV29-1 to TRBJ2-1; the D gene could be TRBD1 or TRBD2 (5 bases each). V shed 4 bases and J shed 6 bases, with 13 bases lying between them. Germline CDR1 SQVTM, CDR2 ANQGSEA. The CDR3 has 13 amino acids. The CDR3 bases are TGCAGCGTTGGGGTGGGACCCTTCAATGAGCAGTTCTTC. It is translated as CSVGVGPFNEQFF.

The gene calls are TRBV4-3 and TRBJ1-4; D unresolved. The CDR3 is 19 amino acids. CDR1 and CDR2 from the germline V gene are LGHNA and YSLEER. V was clipped by 0 bases and J by 6 bases, with 23 bases between them. This chain's CDR3 is CASSQDIPGRDGIYEKLFF. Here the CDR3 DNA reads TGCGCCAGCAGCCAAGATATACCGGGCCGCGACGGGATTTATGAAAAACTGTTTTTT.

CDR3 protein: CASSVDSGGYTF. The CDR3 DNA is TGTGCCAGCAGCGTAGATTCTGGTGGCTACACCTTC. V is TRBV9 and J is TRBJ1-2; no definite D call. CDR1 and CDR2 from the germline V gene are SGDLS and YYNGEE. This CDR3 spans 12 amino acids. V was cut by 0 bases and J by 7 bases, with 7 bases left in between.

The gene calls are TRBV7-7 and TRBJ2-5; possible D gene TRBD1, 6 bases. The CDR3 sequence is 15 residues long. V shed 5 bases and J shed 1 base, with 14 bases lying between them. The germline gives CDR1 SSHAT, CDR2 FNYEAQ (reference sequence). The CDR3 bases are TGTGCCAGCAGCCTAGTGGGGGCGTCCCAAGAGACCCAGTACTTC. This gives the protein CASSLVGASQETQYF.

The chain carries TRBV7-2 and TRBJ1-4, with D possibly being TRBD1 (6 bases). The CDR3 runs to 15 residues. Trimming took off 1 base at V and 6 bases at J, with 12 bases between the two ends. Germline V gives CDR1 SGHTA, CDR2 FQGNSA. In DNA form, the CDR3 reads TGTGCCAGCAGCTTAGTGGCGGGGGCTTATGAAAAACTGTTTTTT. Translated: CASSLVAGAYEKLFF.

On this clonotype itself: The junction and the germline gene differ at one end; a read error may be behind it. This chain links TRBV10-3 with TRBJ2-7, with 8 bases fitting TRBD2. The length of the CDR3 is 14 residues. Germline-derived CDR1 and CDR2 are ENHRY and SYGVKD. The CDR3: CATSDGGASYKQYF. Here the CDR3 DNA reads TGTGCCACCAGTGACGGGGGGGCCTCCTACAAGCAGTACTTC.

This rearrangement joins TRBV18 to TRBJ2-4, with D unclear. CDR3 length: 16 residues. Germline V CDR1 and CDR2: KGHSH, LQKENI. Trimming removed 3 bases at V and 0 bases at J, with 12 bases between. In DNA, the CDR3 is TGTGCCAGCTCACCGTCTAGGGAAGAAGCCAAAAACATTCAGTACTTC. This translates into CASSPSREEAKNIQYF.